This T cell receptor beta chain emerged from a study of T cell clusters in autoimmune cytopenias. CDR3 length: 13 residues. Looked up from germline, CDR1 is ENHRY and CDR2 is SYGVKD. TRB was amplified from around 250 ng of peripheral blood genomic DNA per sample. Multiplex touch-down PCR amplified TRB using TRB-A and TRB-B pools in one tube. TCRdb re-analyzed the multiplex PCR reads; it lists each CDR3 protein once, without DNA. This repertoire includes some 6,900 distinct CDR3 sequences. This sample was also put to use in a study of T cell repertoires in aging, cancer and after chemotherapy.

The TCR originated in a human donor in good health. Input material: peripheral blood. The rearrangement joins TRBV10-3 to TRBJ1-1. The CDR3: CATKEGREAEAFF.